This entry describes one T cell receptor beta chain. Its cognate antigen is unknown. The sample is drawn from a study of beta chain features in type 1 diabetes. Notes on the study in general: The study found moderately but significantly shorter TCRB CDR3s in all four CD4+ subsets of Type 1 diabetes patients.

The CDR3 is made up of 12 amino acids. With V trimmed by 8 bases and J by 4 bases, 5 bases remained unmatched. Germline CDR1 and CDR2: SNHLY and FYNNEI. The whole isolated RNA underwent reverse transcription, so sequencing captured expressed TCRB transcripts. The table came from immunoSEQ multiplex PCR; TCRdb's copy has only in-frame clones and leaves some out. The data contain some 900,000 clones, under 20% of them singletons. The sequencing sample was made of naive CD4+ T cells from blood. The J gene is TRBJ2-7, the V gene TRBV2; TRBD2 agrees at 7 bases. The TCR comes from a woman aged 18-35 years in good health. The CDR3, as DNA: TGTGCCAGCCTCCGCGGGAGATACGAGCAGTACTTC. Translated: CASLRGRYEQYF.